A single sample gave rise to the 20 T cell receptor beta chains below, sequenced in a study of cytomegalovirus exposure and HLA in healthy donors. It was with 60 Vbeta and 13 Jbeta primers that the PCR ran. Produced via immunoSEQ multiplex PCR; TCRdb's table is partial and in-frame only. Of approximately 150,000 clones detected, 80% to 85% appear once; the ten largest clones hold less than 2.5%. Sequenced: PBMCs. These receptors all stem from a male donor in good health and CMV-seronegative.

Here the CDR3 reads CASSLVKGAGSSPLHF. In nucleotides, the CDR3 is TGTGCCAGCAGTTTAGTGAAGGGGGCTGGGAGTTCACCCCTCCACTTT. The chain employs TRBV27 and TRBJ1-6; 7 nucleotides line up with TRBD1. This CDR3 has 16 amino acids. Unmatched junction bases numbered 10, after V lost 2 bases and J lost 9 bases. Per germline, CDR1 MNHEY and CDR2 SMNVEV (reference sequence).

The chain is built from TRBV10-3 and TRBJ2-5; D uncertain. Germline V gene lookup returns CDR1 ENHRY and CDR2 SYGVKD. CDR3 length: 13 amino acids. V lost 3 bases to trimming and J lost 2 bases, with 7 bases between them. Here the CDR3 DNA reads TGTGCCATCAGTGACCCCATTCAAGAGACCCAGTACTTC. Protein sequence: CAISDPIQETQYF.

This clone was seen only a few times. This chain joins TRBV15 and TRBJ2-7; D may be TRBD1 (5 bases). Germline assignment: CDR1 LNHNV and CDR2 YYDKDF (reference sequence). Between the trimmed V and J ends, which lost 0 bases and 3 bases, there was a span of 12 bases. The CDR3 runs 15 residues. The CDR3 sequence is CATSRDAGFNYEQYF. CDR3 coding DNA: TGTGCCACCAGCAGAGATGCAGGGTTTAACTACGAGCAGTACTTC. Combining the CDR3 with reference TRBV15 and TRBJ2-7 gives the whole variable domain DAMVIQNPRYQVTQFGKPVTLSCSQTLNHNVMYWYQQKSSQAPKLLFHYYDKDFNNEADTPDNFQSRRPNTSFCFLDIRSPGLGDTAMYLCATSRDAGFNYEQYFGPGTRLTVT.

The chain couples TRBV18 to TRBJ1-3; D ambiguous. Germline CDR1 KGHSH, CDR2 LQKENI. V was trimmed by 0 bases and J by 0 bases, leaving 3 bases between them. CDR3 length: 14 residues. The CDR3 sequence is CASSPPNSGNTIYF. The CDR3 DNA sequence: TGTGCCAGCTCACCACCCAACTCTGGAAACACCATATATTTT.

The chain's CDR3 is CAIGKGQRLTGELFF. Written as DNA, the CDR3 is TGTGCCATCGGCAAGGGACAGCGACTCACCGGGGAGCTGTTTTTT. V usage is TRBV10-3 and J usage is TRBJ2-2, with TRBD1 matching over 7 bases. With V trimmed by 8 bases and J by 4 bases, 10 bases remained unmatched. The CDR3 covers 15 residues. Germline CDR1 ENHRY, CDR2 SYGVKD.

The chain couples TRBV5-6 to TRBJ2-3, with 11 bases fitting TRBD2. Germline trimming cut 4 bases from V and 5 bases from J; bases unmatched to any gene: 3. The germline gives CDR1 SGHDT, CDR2 YYEEEE. The length of the CDR3 is 14 residues. The CDR3 here is CASSISGGEDTQYF. CDR3 coding DNA: TGTGCCAGCAGCATTAGCGGGGGGGAAGATACGCAGTATTTT.

The J gene is TRBJ2-4, the V gene TRBV10-3; 13 bases align to TRBD2. J lost 7 bases, V lost 4 bases, and 1 base had no gene match. Germline values: CDR1 ENHRY, CDR2 SYGVKD. The length of the CDR3 is 14 residues. The CDR3 nucleotides are TGTGCCATCAGTGCGGGACTAGCGGGGAACATTCAGTACTTC. Translation gives CAISAGLAGNIQYF.

The rearrangement joins TRBV6-6 to TRBJ1-5; D is undetermined. Germline assignment: CDR1 MNHNY and CDR2 SVGAGI (reference sequence). CDR3 length equals 13 residues. Trimming shortened V by 8 bases and J by 5 bases, and 13 bases separated the two germline ends. The CDR3 loop reads CASHASVDQPQHF. The CDR3 DNA follows: TGTGCCAGCCACGCCTCGGTCGATCAGCCCCAGCATTTT.

The chain combines TRBV6-1 with TRBJ2-1; 9 bases align to TRBD1. CDR3 length: 15 residues. Trimming at V came to 1 base and at J to 5 bases, leaving 3 bases not matched to a gene. Germline V gene data show CDR1 as MNHNS and CDR2 as SASEGT. For the CDR3, the DNA is TGTGCCAGCAGTGAAGGGACAGGGGATCACAATGAGCAGTTCTTC. Translation gives CASSEGTGDHNEQFF.

This clone was counted between two and nine times. The chain is built from TRBV30 and TRBJ1-5, with D uncertain. Germline V gene data show CDR1 as GTSNPN and CDR2 as SVGIG (reference sequence). With 3 bases removed from V and 0 bases from J, the gap between germline ends came to 3 bases. The CDR3 covers 12 residues. The CDR3 coding sequence is TGTGCCTGGAGCTATAGCAATCAGCCCCAGCATTTT. It encodes CAWSYSNQPQHF.

The chain uses TRBV6-5 and TRBJ2-2; TRBD1 matches 8 bases. Trimming removed 3 bases from V and 7 bases from J; junction bases left unmatched: 7. There are 15 residues in the CDR3. CDR1 is MNHEY, CDR2 SVGAGI, per germline. CDR3 bases: TGTGCCAGCAGTTATAACCAGGGGGCTAACGGGGAGCTGTTTTTT. It is translated as CASSYNQGANGELFF.

This clone showed up just once. The V call is TRBV7-8, the J call TRBJ2-1; D is perhaps TRBD2 (5 bases). Germline V lookup: CDR1 SGHVS, CDR2 FQNEAQ. The CDR3 loop spans 16 amino acids. Trimming cost V 3 bases and J 5 bases, with 17 bases left between them. For the CDR3, the DNA is TGTGCCAGCAGCTTTGGACGGGGTAGCATACACAATGAGCAGTTCTTC. Its translation is CASSFGRGSIHNEQFF.

This clone was counted a single time. V is TRBV5-1 and J is TRBJ2-3; weak D call: TRBD2 (5 bases). Trimming took 4 bases from V and 2 from J, leaving 11 bases between them. Per germline, CDR1 SGHRS and CDR2 YFSETQ. This CDR3 comprises 14 residues. CDR3 sequence reads: CASSADFYTDTQYF. As DNA, the CDR3 is TGCGCCAGCAGCGCGGACTTCTACACAGATACGCAGTATTTT.

V gene TRBV2 combines with J gene TRBJ1-4; 7 bases are shared with TRBD1. Germline values: CDR1 SNHLY, CDR2 FYNNEI. The CDR3 has 15 amino acids. V lost 5 bases to trimming and J lost 7 bases; unmatched junction nucleotides: 10. As DNA, the CDR3 is TGTGCCAGCAGTAAAAGCCCCGGGACAGCTGAAAAACTGTTTTTT. Protein: CASSKSPGTAEKLFF.

The chain recombines TRBV4-3 with TRBJ2-7; D may be TRBD1 (6 bases). The germline CDR1 and CDR2 sequences are LGHNA and YSLEER. The V end was cut by 6 bases, the J end by 0 bases, with 12 bases between. CDR3 length: 14 amino acids. The CDR3 region is CASSPGQLSYEQYF. CDR3 sequence (DNA): TGCGCCAGCAGTCCGGGACAACTCTCCTACGAGCAGTACTTC.

V gene TRBV29-1 combines with J gene TRBJ1-1; D remains unclear. This CDR3 region has 12 residues. Germline lookup yields CDR1 SQVTM and CDR2 ANQGSEA. The V and J ends lost 5 bases and 5 bases respectively, with 12 bases between them. The DNA of the CDR3 is TGCAGCGTTCTCCCAGGAGGGACTGAAGCTTTCTTT. Translated: CSVLPGGTEAFF.

The chain couples TRBV19 to TRBJ1-1; 7 bases are a match to TRBD1. The V segment lost 5 bases and the J segment 5 bases; nucleotides outside the gene matches: 5. From germline, CDR1 is LNHDA and CDR2 SQIVND (reference sequence). This CDR3 has 13 amino acids. CDR3 sequence (DNA): TGTGCCAGTAGTCCCGGGACAGAAACTGAAGCTTTCTTT. Protein product: CASSPGTETEAFF.

The gene calls are TRBV7-6 and TRBJ2-1; D perhaps matches TRBD2 (5 bases). The germline CDR1 and CDR2 sequences are SGHVS and FNYEAQ. V was pared by 5 bases and J by 2 bases, with 10 bases between. This CDR3 is built from 14 residues. Here the CDR3 reads CASSLAGTYNEQFF. The CDR3 DNA follows: TGTGCCAGCAGCCTCGCGGGCACCTACAATGAGCAGTTCTTC.

The chain is built from TRBV30 and TRBJ2-7, with a tentative D call TRBD2 (6 bases). The CDR3 has 14 residues. Germline CDR1 reads GTSNPN; CDR2 reads SVGIG (reference sequence). Trimming removed 0 bases at V and 2 bases at J, with 11 bases between. The CDR3 coding sequence is TGTGCCTGGAGTGTAAGCGGGTTCGCCTACGAGCAGTACTTC. It specifies CAWSVSGFAYEQYF.

The V and J genes are TRBV5-1 and TRBJ2-7; 8 bases match TRBD2. Germline V gene data show CDR1 as SGHRS and CDR2 as YFSETQ. V shed 4 bases and J 3 bases; nucleotides not matched to a gene: 12. The CDR3 sequence is 16 residues long. CDR3 sequence: CASSVAGGGNVYEQYF. CDR3 nucleotide sequence: TGCGCCAGCAGCGTGGCCGGGGGGGGCAATGTCTACGAGCAGTACTTC.